The following is a TCR beta chain sequence with its context. The data derive from a study of control samples from healthy donors and cancer patients. The table came from immunoSEQ multiplex PCR; TCRdb's copy has only in-frame clones and leaves some out. The sample includes 70,000 to 80,000 clones, approximately 84% of them seen just once. V dropped 6 bases and J dropped 5 bases, with 16 bases sitting between them. This CDR3 has 14 amino acids. Germline CDR1 and CDR2: MNHNS and SASEGT. This clonotype was sampled from a woman aged 45-60 years in good health. V is TRBV6-1 and J is TRBJ1-1, with D perhaps TRBD1 (6 bases). Input material: blood. CDR3 bases: TGTGCCAGCAGCCGAAGGGGGATCGGTACTGAAGCTTTCTTT. Protein sequence: CASSRRGIGTEAFF.